The 6 T cell receptor beta chains below all came from one sample that was sequenced in a study of regulatory T cells in long-lasting Graves disease. Time point in this sample: newly diagnosed GD, antithyroid drugs for less than 3 months. Extracted PBMC RNA gave rise to the TCR library. Arm-PCR of CDR3 regions and iRepertoire HTBI primers were the basis on which TCR beta libraries were built. TCRdb processed the multiplex PCR reads anew with MiXCR; each CDR3 protein has one entry. The sample consists of around 240,000 distinct CDR3 sequences, roughly 18% of them appearing once. These same records also appear under a second study, on T cells in Graves' hyperthyroidism and ophthalmopathy.

Sample: peripheral blood mononuclear cells (PBMCs), taken at new diagnosis, from a patient treated with antithyroid drugs. Receptors were obtained from a woman in her 30s with Graves disease.

This clonotype was observed many times. The chain couples TRBV6-1 to TRBJ2-3; 10 positions agree with TRBD2. The CDR3 sequence is 18 residues long. Germline-derived CDR1 and CDR2 are MNHNS and SASEGT. Trimming took 2 bases from V and 3 from J; bases not matched to a gene: 11. CDR3 sequence reads: CASSERAGGPAPTDTQYF. The CDR3 bases are TGTGCCAGCAGTGAAAGAGCGGGGGGGCCTGCTCCTACAGATACGCAGTATTTT.

This clonotype was seen ten or more times. The chain recombines TRBV12-3 or TRBV12-4 with TRBJ2-1; D not certain. Trimming shortened V by 1 base and J by 5 bases, and 9 bases separated the two germline ends. The CDR3 is 14 amino acids. CDR3 region: CASSLEAEDNEQFF. The CDR3, as DNA: TGTGCCAGCAGTTTAGAAGCCGAGGACAATGAGCAGTTCTTC.

This clonotype was seen a few times. This chain uses TRBV7-9 with TRBJ2-1; 10 bases agree with TRBD2. The J segment lost 6 bases and the V segment lost 5 bases, leaving 16 bases of the junction unmatched. The CDR3 runs 18 residues. CDR1 is SEHNR and CDR2 is FQNEAQ in the germline V gene (reference sequence). CDR3 in DNA: TGTGCCAGCAGCCCCGGACGTCTAGCGGGGGCCCCGGGCAATGAGCAGTTCTTC. Protein sequence: CASSPGRLAGAPGNEQFF. The variable domain in full, completed from reference TRBV7-9 and TRBJ2-1, reads DTGVSQNPRHKITKRGQNVTFRCDPISEHNRLYWYRQTLGQGPEFLTYFQNEAQLEKSRLLSDRFSAERPKGSFSTLEIQRTEQGDSAMYLCASSPGRLAGAPGNEQFFGPGTRLTVL.

In its sample, this clonotype was seen many times. The chain combines TRBV3-1 with TRBJ1-1; D may be TRBD1 (5 bases). This CDR3 is built from 15 residues. Trimming cost V 1 base and J 0 bases, with 9 bases left between them. The germline gives CDR1 LGHDT, CDR2 YNNKEL (reference sequence). CDR3 protein: CASSQGATVNTEAFF. CDR3 bases: TGTGCCAGCAGCCAAGGGGCGACAGTGAACACTGAAGCTTTCTTT.

This clonotype was found many times. The chain joins TRBV12-3 or TRBV12-4 to TRBJ1-6; D is unclear. The V end was cut by 3 bases, the J end by 3 bases, with 9 bases between. The CDR3 is 15 residues long. This CDR3 reads CASSLEGFYNSPLHF. The CDR3 nucleotides are TGTGCCAGCAGTTTGGAGGGATTCTATAATTCACCCCTCCACTTT.

J is TRBJ1-3 and V is TRBV18; D is ambiguous. With 6 bases removed from V and 0 bases from J, the gap between germline ends came to 12 bases. CDR3 length equals 15 residues. CDR1 is KGHSH and CDR2 is LQKENI in the germline V gene. DNA for the CDR3: TGTGCCAGCTCCCTCGCGCTGGCCTCTGGAAACACCATATATTTT. It is translated as CASSLALASGNTIYF.